The clone carrying this T cell receptor beta chain was recorded at least ten times. The data were obtained in a study of regulatory T cells in long-lasting Graves disease. Combining iRepertoire HTBI primers with Arm-PCR of CDR3 regions, the authors built TCR beta libraries. Each CDR3 protein is one row after TCRdb ran MiXCR on the multiplex PCR reads. The data contain about 560,000 distinct CDR3 sequences, about 16% of them singletons. This sample's time point: newly diagnosed GD, antithyroid drugs for less than 3 months. Scientists built the TCR library using RNA that was extracted from PBMCs. V lost 3 bases and J 2 bases, leaving 8 bases between the germline ends. Germline CDR1 MNHNS, CDR2 SASEGT. The CDR3 has 13 amino acids. These same data were also listed under a study on T cells in Graves' hyperthyroidism and ophthalmopathy. From that second work: Carried out on the TCR CDR3, a first-round RT-PCR used the HTBI primer set.

The starting material was peripheral blood mononuclear cells (PBMCs), obtained at new diagnosis, from a patient treated with antithyroid drugs. The sequence was obtained from a man aged 18 to 29 with Graves disease. The chain links TRBV6-1 to TRBJ2-7; D gene ambiguous. CDR3 DNA sequence: TGTGCCAGCAGTGATAATACCCCCTACGAGCAGTACTTC. Translation: CASSDNTPYEQYF.